Following are 14 T cell receptor beta chains from one sample sequenced in a study of blood T cell repertoires in COVID-19. Sequenced by immunoSEQ multiplex PCR; TCRdb stores in-frame clones only, minus some. The sample records some 200,000 clones, about 86% being singletons. The sequenced material came from peripheral blood. All receptors derive from a man in his late teens or twenties with active or convalescent COVID-19.

This clone was found once. The chain uses TRBV5-1 and TRBJ1-5, with 7 bases identical to TRBD1. Germline lookup yields CDR1 SGHRS and CDR2 YFSETQ. The CDR3 consists of 15 residues. Trimming cost V 1 base and J 4 bases; bases outside gene matches: 5. CDR3 amino acids: CASSLSDRSNQPQHF. CDR3 coding DNA: TGCGCCAGCAGCTTGTCGGACAGGAGTAATCAGCCCCAGCATTTT.

The chain couples TRBV28 to TRBJ2-3; 9 bases align to TRBD1. The germline V gene has CDR1 MDHEN and CDR2 SYDVKM. The CDR3 sequence is 13 residues long. The J segment lost 10 bases and the V segment lost 10 bases, leaving 12 bases of the junction unmatched. CDR3: CATLGQGGSSQYF. CDR3 nucleotides: TGTGCCACCCTGGGACAGGGAGGGTCATCGCAGTATTTT.

V usage is TRBV10-3 and J usage is TRBJ2-1; TRBD2 agrees at 8 bases. CDR1 is ENHRY, CDR2 SYGVKD, per germline. The V and J ends lost 8 bases and 5 bases, in that order; junction bases with no gene match: 14. This CDR3 comprises 16 residues. CDR3 residues: CAISGGGENGHNEQFF. CDR3 sequence (DNA): TGTGCCATCTCCGGGGGGGGTGAAAATGGCCACAATGAGCAGTTCTTC.

CDR3 sequence: CASSLGARAYGYTF. The CDR3 nucleotides read TGTGCCAGCAGCTTAGGGGCCAGGGCCTATGGCTACACCTTC. The chain has TRBV11-3 and TRBJ1-2; a possible D gene is TRBD1 (5 bases). The CDR3 is 14 residues long. The germline V gene encodes CDR1 SGHNT and CDR2 YENEEA. Trimming left V 1 base short and J 4 bases short, with 10 bases between.

The V and J genes are TRBV7-3 and TRBJ2-1; possibly TRBD2 for D (6 bases). The CDR3 runs to 17 residues. CDR1 and CDR2 from the germline V gene are SGHTA and FQGTGA. V dropped 2 bases and J dropped 2 bases, with 16 bases sitting between them. The DNA for the CDR3 is TGTGCCAGCAGCTTACGCCTAGCAGGCGGGACCTACAATGAGCAGTTCTTC. Its translation: CASSLRLAGGTYNEQFF.

V is TRBV5-5 and J is TRBJ1-5; 10 bases line up with TRBD1. J gave up 2 bases and V 4 bases, and 9 bases lay outside the gene matches. Germline CDR1 reads SGHKS; CDR2 reads YYEKEE (reference sequence). The CDR3 is 17 residues long. In DNA form, the CDR3 reads TGTGCCAGCAGCCCCCTCCGGGACAGGGGAGGCAATCAGCCCCAGCATTTT. This gives the protein CASSPLRDRGGNQPQHF.

This chain joins TRBV5-1 and TRBJ1-1, with 9 bases matching TRBD1. V dropped 0 bases and J dropped 6; count of bases not matched to a gene: 9. The CDR3 covers 16 residues. Germline loops: CDR1 SGHRS, CDR2 YFSETQ. The CDR3 DNA sequence: TGCGCCAGCAGCTTGGCCGGGACAGGGTATATGCCTGAAGCTTTCTTT. Translating gives CASSLAGTGYMPEAFF.

This chain links TRBV4-2 with TRBJ2-7, with D uncertain. CDR1 LGHNA and CDR2 YNFKEQ come from the germline V gene. This CDR3 has 15 amino acids. V lost 2 bases, J lost 4 bases, and 15 bases lay in between. The CDR3 sequence is CASSQTSDAQYEQYF. The CDR3 DNA is TGTGCCAGCAGCCAAACGAGCGACGCCCAATACGAGCAGTACTTC.

V and J are TRBV6-4 and TRBJ2-6; D remains ambiguous. CDR1 MRHNA and CDR2 SNTAGT come from the germline V gene. The ends were cut back, 3 bases at V and 0 bases at J, with 9 bases in the middle. CDR3 size: 16 residues. The CDR3 reads CASSEDLASGANVLTF. The DNA of the CDR3 is TGTGCCAGCAGTGAAGATTTGGCCTCTGGGGCCAACGTCCTGACTTTC.

Written as DNA, the CDR3 is TGTGCCAGCAGTTACGGGAATGAAAAACTGTTTTTT. Its translation is CASSYGNEKLFF. This chain links TRBV11-2 with TRBJ1-4, with D unclear. The V gene lost 6 bases and the J gene lost 5 bases, with 7 bases spanning the gap. The CDR3 is 12 residues long. Germline CDR1 reads SGHAT; CDR2 reads FQNNGV.

The rearrangement uses TRBV18 and TRBJ1-1; 9 bases fit TRBD1. Germline CDR1 reads KGHSH; CDR2 reads LQKENI. The CDR3 sequence is 17 residues long. J lost 5 bases, V lost 3 bases, and 13 bases had no gene match. The CDR3 nucleotides read TGTGCCAGCTCACCGCTTGGCACCGGGACAGGGCTTACTGAAGCTTTCTTT. Protein product: CASSPLGTGTGLTEAFF.

The sample holds one count of this clone. The chain uses TRBV4-3 and TRBJ1-4, with 9 bases that match TRBD1. Germline CDR1 is LGHNA and CDR2 is YSLEER. The CDR3 runs 16 residues. V was pared by 4 bases and J by 8 bases, with 11 bases of the junction left unmatched. The CDR3 DNA follows: TGCGCCAGCAGCCTAGGACAGGGGTGGGAAAGGGAAAAACTGTTTTTT. It translates to CASSLGQGWEREKLFF.

This clone has only one observation. The chain links TRBV7-2 to TRBJ1-5, with TRBD1 as a possible D gene (5 bases). V lost 1 base to trimming and J lost 2 bases, with 9 bases between them. Looked up from germline, CDR1 is SGHTA and CDR2 is FQGNSA. This CDR3 contains 15 residues. The CDR3 DNA reads TGTGCCAGCAGCTTAGTCAGGGCGGGCAATCAGCCCCAGCATTTT. It codes for CASSLVRAGNQPQHF.

The chain combines TRBV19 with TRBJ1-4; 7 bases agree with TRBD1. J lost 8 bases, V lost 3 bases, and 6 bases had no gene match. This CDR3 has 14 amino acids. The germline V gene has CDR1 LNHDA and CDR2 SQIVND (reference sequence). CDR3 bases: TGTGCCAGTAGTATTGAAAGGGGGCGCGAAAAACTGTTTTTT. Protein product: CASSIERGREKLFF.